This passage covers 15 T cell receptor beta chains from one sample sequenced in a study of shared clonotypes between healthy human individuals. The naive CD8 fraction comprised CD45RO-negative cells positively selected for CCR7 and excluded terminally differentiated effector memory CD45RA+ cells. The assay was immunoSEQ multiplex PCR, and TCRdb's table has in-frame clones only and misses some. This sample yields nearly 2 million clones, of which 85% to 95% are seen a single time; more than 0.95% belongs to the top ten. Sequencing was carried out using naive CD8+ T cells sorted from blood. The receptor source for this set is a man between 18 and 35 years old in good health.

This chain connects TRBV10-2 to TRBJ2-7; D is possibly TRBD1 (5 bases). CDR3 length equals 14 residues. V lost 4 bases and J lost 2, with 12 bases in between. CDR1 is WSHSY and CDR2 is SAAADI in the germline V gene. The CDR3: CASSVGRATYEQYF. The DNA of the CDR3 is TGCGCCAGCAGTGTAGGCAGGGCAACCTACGAGCAGTACTTC.

The chain has TRBV28 and TRBJ1-1; 9 nucleotides agree with TRBD1. This CDR3 comprises 18 residues. With V trimmed by 6 bases and J by 4 bases, 18 bases remained unmatched. CDR1 and CDR2 from the germline V gene are MDHEN and SYDVKM. CDR3 DNA sequence: TGTGCCAGCAGCCCACAGGGTGCTACAGGGGGCGGGGGCACTGAAGCTTTCTTT. As protein: CASSPQGATGGGGTEAFF.

Comments on this clone: This same CDR3 is encoded by further DNA sequences in the sample. This sequence joins TRBV11-2 and TRBJ1-2, with D hard to call. There are 13 residues in the CDR3. Trimming removed 1 base at V and 5 bases at J, with 8 bases between. Germline CDR1 and CDR2: SGHAT and FQNNGV. The chain's CDR3 is CASSLGLRYGYTF. CDR3 DNA sequence: TGTGCCAGCAGCTTAGGGCTCAGATATGGCTACACCTTC.

This chain uses TRBV6-1 with TRBJ2-3; 9 nucleotides line up with TRBD2. The CDR3 has 15 amino acids. Germline assignment: CDR1 MNHNS and CDR2 SASEGT. V shed 3 bases, J shed 3 bases, and the junction held 4 bases outside the gene matches. This chain's CDR3 is CASSDVAGVTDTQYF. Written as DNA, the CDR3 is TGTGCCAGCAGTGACGTAGCGGGAGTTACAGATACGCAGTATTTT.

The chain is built from TRBV27 and TRBJ2-5, with TRBD1 identical over 8 bases. The CDR3 covers 19 residues. V lost 3 bases, J lost 4 bases, and 19 bases stayed unmatched. The V gene's germline CDR1 is MNHEY and CDR2 SMNVEV (reference sequence). The CDR3 here is CASSLGNSVGQGRGETQYF. The CDR3 DNA sequence: TGTGCCAGCAGTTTGGGTAATTCTGTCGGACAGGGACGAGGAGAGACCCAGTACTTC.

To note about this clone: This sample includes further DNA sequences coding for the same CDR3. The chain joins TRBV2 to TRBJ2-3, with 11 bases aligning to TRBD2. Per germline, CDR1 SNHLY and CDR2 FYNNEI. V shed 5 bases, J shed 5 bases, and the junction held 9 bases outside the gene matches. CDR3 size: 16 residues. The CDR3 loop reads CASSPLAGGPQDTQYF. In nucleotides, the CDR3 is TGTGCCAGCAGTCCCTTAGCGGGAGGGCCACAAGATACGCAGTATTTT.

The chain recombines TRBV19 with TRBJ1-2; D remains ambiguous. The CDR3 is made up of 13 amino acids. CDR1 is LNHDA, CDR2 SQIVND, per germline (reference sequence). Deletions cut 5 bases from V and 5 bases from J, with 12 bases between. The CDR3 protein is CASSFSFNYGYTF. The CDR3 nucleotides are TGTGCCAGTAGTTTCAGCTTTAATTATGGCTACACCTTC.

The J gene is TRBJ1-5, the V gene TRBV4-3, with D tentatively TRBD1 (5 bases). The V end was cut by 3 bases, the J end by 9 bases, with 21 bases between. This CDR3 is 16 amino acids long. From germline, CDR1 is LGHNA and CDR2 YSLEER. CDR3 DNA sequence: TGCGCCAGCAGCCATTTTTTATTGACAGACGCTGGGCCCCAGCATTTT. Residues: CASSHFLLTDAGPQHF.

In regard to this clone: Within the sample, other DNA sequences also encode this same CDR3. This chain uses TRBV7-6 with TRBJ2-7, with unresolved D. V was shortened by 1 base and J by 1 base, with 5 bases between the two germline ends. In germline, CDR1 is SGHVS, CDR2 FNYEAQ. This CDR3 is 13 amino acids long. CDR3 region: CASSLDRSYEQYF. The CDR3 DNA is TGTGCCAGCAGCTTAGACCGGTCCTACGAGCAGTACTTC.

This rearrangement joins TRBV7-6 to TRBJ2-2; TRBD1 matches 8 bases. V trimming: 1 base; J trimming: 6 bases; junction bases outside the gene matches: 4. This CDR3 is built from 15 residues. Germline CDR1 SGHVS, CDR2 FNYEAQ. The CDR3 here is CASSLDRGSPGELFF. CDR3 sequence (DNA): TGTGCCAGCAGCTTAGACAGGGGGAGCCCCGGGGAGCTGTTTTTT.

This clone was observed a single time. The chain's CDR3 is CAWSGSGLAYEQYF. CDR3 nucleotides: TGTGCCTGGAGCGGCTCGGGACTAGCCTACGAGCAGTACTTC. The rearrangement uses TRBV30 and TRBJ2-7; 8 bases fit TRBD2. The CDR3 is 14 amino acids. Unmatched junction bases numbered 6, after V lost 3 bases and J lost 2 bases. Germline CDR1 reads GTSNPN; CDR2 reads SVGIG (reference sequence).

This chain joins TRBV6-1 and TRBJ2-7; unclear D gene. The V end lost 1 base, the J end lost 0 bases, and 10 bases lay between the germline ends. The germline V gene encodes CDR1 MNHNS and CDR2 SASEGT. This CDR3 has 15 amino acids. The CDR3 bases are TGTGCCAGCAGTGAAGTCGCTATTAGCTCCTACGAGCAGTACTTC. It encodes CASSEVAISSYEQYF.

This rearrangement joins TRBV27 to TRBJ2-7; D possibly corresponds to TRBD2 (6 bases). The V gene's germline CDR1 is MNHEY and CDR2 SMNVEV (reference sequence). The CDR3 covers 14 residues. V was cut by 10 bases and J by 2 bases, with 18 bases left in between. The CDR3 loop is CATGASGPPYEQYF. The CDR3 DNA reads as TGTGCCACGGGAGCTTCGGGCCCACCCTACGAGCAGTACTTC.

Remarks on this clone: Other DNA sequences in the sample encode the same CDR3. This chain uses TRBV6-5 with TRBJ2-3; D not resolved. V lost 2 bases and J 2 bases, leaving 8 bases between the germline ends. This CDR3 is 14 amino acids long. Germline V gene lookup returns CDR1 MNHEY and CDR2 SVGAGI. CDR3 sequence reads: CASSYVGSTDTQYF. For the CDR3, the DNA is TGTGCCAGCAGTTACGTGGGGTCCACAGATACGCAGTATTTT.

This chain connects TRBV11-2 to TRBJ2-7; maybe TRBD2 (6 bases). Trimming took off 5 bases at V and 2 bases at J, with 22 bases between the two ends. This CDR3 spans 17 amino acids. CDR1 SGHAT and CDR2 FQNNGV come from the germline V gene. The CDR3 loop is CASSLRRAGKDAYEQYF. For the CDR3, the DNA is TGTGCCAGCAGCCTCCGGAGGGCCGGGAAGGATGCCTACGAGCAGTACTTC. The full variable domain, its missing parts supplied by reference TRBV11-2 and TRBJ2-7, is EAGVAQSPRYKIIEKRQSVAFWCNPISGHATLYWYQQILGQGPKLLIQFQNNGVVDDSQLPKDRFSAERLKGVDSTLKIQPAKLEDSAVYLCASSLRRAGKDAYEQYFGPGTRLTVT.